This record covers a single T cell receptor beta chain. TCRdb keeps only in-frame clones here, not all; method: immunoSEQ multiplex PCR. This repertoire shows around 13,000 clones, more than 70% found once; its top ten account for roughly a tenth. The data originate from a study of technical replicates of blood from a handful of donors. The germline CDR1 and CDR2 sequences are MDHEN and SYDVKM. This CDR3 is built from 14 residues. Trimming took off 5 bases at V and 3 bases at J, with 11 bases between the two ends. This chain links TRBV28 with TRBJ1-3; D ambiguous. The sequence was collected from a human donor in good health. The specimen sequenced was PBMCs. CDR3 DNA: TGTGCCAGCAGTCCTAATCTCGATGGAAACACCATATATTTT. Its translation: CASSPNLDGNTIYF.